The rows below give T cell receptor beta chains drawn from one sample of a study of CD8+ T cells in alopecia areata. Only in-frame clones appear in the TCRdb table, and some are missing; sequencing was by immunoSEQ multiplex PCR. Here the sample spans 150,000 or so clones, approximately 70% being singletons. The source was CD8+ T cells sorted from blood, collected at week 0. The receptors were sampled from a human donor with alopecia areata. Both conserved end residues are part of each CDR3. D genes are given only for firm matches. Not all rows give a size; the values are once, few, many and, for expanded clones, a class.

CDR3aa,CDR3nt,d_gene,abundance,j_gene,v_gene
CAWSAGTGIYEQYF,TGTGCCTGGAGTGCCGGGACAGGGATATACGAGCAGTACTTC,TRBD1,.,TRBJ2-7,TRBV30
CASSAPQHAPHNGYTF,TGTGCCAGCAGCGCACCCCAACATGCGCCACATAATGGCTACACCTTC,.,.,TRBJ1-2,TRBV9
CASSIGANTEAFF,TGTGCCAGTAGTATTGGAGCTAACACTGAAGCTTTCTTT,.,few,TRBJ1-1,TRBV19
CASSLSENTEAFF,TGTGCCAGCAGTTTATCGGAGAACACTGAAGCTTTCTTT,.,.,TRBJ1-1,TRBV27
CSSNGGSGGARDEQFF,TGCAGCTCCAACGGCGGTAGCGGGGGGGCCAGAGATGAGCAGTTCTTC,TRBD2,.,TRBJ2-1,TRBV29-1
CSVEDLTGGETQYF,TGCAGCGTTGAAGACCTAACAGGGGGAGAGACCCAGTACTTC,TRBD1,.,TRBJ2-5,TRBV29-1
CASSQSQPTYGYTF,TGCGCCAGCAGCCAATCTCAGCCTACCTATGGCTACACCTTC,.,.,TRBJ1-2,TRBV4-1
CASSYSLGSYNSPLHF,TGTGCCAGCAGTTACTCCCTGGGCTCCTATAATTCACCCCTCCACTTT,.,few,TRBJ1-6,TRBV6-6
CASSKGGGRWQPSYEQYF,TGTGCCAGCAGCAAAGGAGGGGGCCGATGGCAGCCCTCCTACGAGCAGTACTTC,.,few,TRBJ2-7,TRBV21-1
CASSPGTNTEAFF,TGTGCCAGCAGCCCGGGAACCAACACTGAAGCTTTCTTT,.,.,TRBJ1-1,TRBV6-5
CAISESRGRETQYF,TGTGCCATCAGTGAGTCAAGGGGTCGAGAGACCCAGTACTTC,.,.,TRBJ2-5,TRBV10-3
CASSLAGFISGSLSYEQYF,TGCGCCAGCAGCTTGGCCGGATTTATCTCAGGATCATTATCCTACGAGCAGTACTTC,.,.,TRBJ2-7,TRBV5-1
CSVVGGQGGYEQYF,TGCAGCGTTGTCGGAGGACAGGGGGGCTACGAGCAGTACTTC,TRBD1,once,TRBJ2-7,TRBV29-1
CASSSSGGETQYF,TGTGCCAGCAGTTCTAGCGGGGGGGAGACCCAGTACTTC,TRBD2,once,TRBJ2-5,TRBV6-6
CASSLGGTNEQFF,TGTGCCAGCAGCTTAGGGGGGACAAATGAGCAGTTCTTC,.,.,TRBJ2-1,TRBV13
CASSYQGEQETQYF,TGTGCCAGCAGCTATCAGGGGGAACAAGAGACCCAGTACTTC,TRBD1,.,TRBJ2-5,TRBV27
CASRPEADPFYEQYF,TGTGCCAGCAGACCCGAGGCCGATCCCTTCTACGAGCAGTACTTC,.,.,TRBJ2-7,TRBV2
CASSHPGRPSPF,TGTGCCAGCAGCCACCCAGGGAGGCCGAGCCCCTTC,.,.,TRBJ1-2,TRBV6-5
CASTRAGVYNEQFF,TGTGCCAGCACCAGGGCGGGGGTATACAATGAGCAGTTCTTC,TRBD2,.,TRBJ2-1,TRBV27
CSVEGDRGVIEQFF,TGCAGCGTTGAAGGGGACAGGGGAGTGATTGAGCAGTTCTTC,TRBD1,few,TRBJ2-1,TRBV29-1
CASSLVGASNQPQHF,TGCGCCAGCAGCTTGGTTGGGGCGAGCAATCAGCCCCAGCATTTT,.,few,TRBJ1-5,TRBV5-1
CAWNKDGRYEQFF,TGTGCCTGGAATAAAGACGGCAGGTATGAGCAGTTCTTC,.,.,TRBJ2-1,TRBV30
CSVEGGGSPTGELFF,TGCAGCGTTGAGGGTGGGGGCTCGCCCACCGGGGAGCTGTTTTTT,.,few,TRBJ2-2,TRBV29-1
CASSDKGRLGQYF,TGTGCCAGCAGCGACAAAGGTCGACTAGGCCAGTACTTC,.,.,TRBJ2-7,TRBV13
CSVGVSNEQFF,TGCAGCGTTGGGGTTTCCAATGAGCAGTTCTTC,.,.,TRBJ2-1,TRBV29-1
CASKDDRQSSYNSPLHF,TGCGCCAGCAAGGACGACAGGCAAAGCTCCTATAATTCACCCCTCCACTTT,.,once,TRBJ1-6,TRBV5-1
CSAPLGGEQYF,TGCAGTGCCCCTCTAGGTGGCGAGCAGTACTTC,.,once,TRBJ2-7,TRBV20-1
CASTPDRSTYGYTF,TGTGCCAGCACCCCGGACAGGAGTACGTATGGCTACACCTTC,TRBD1,.,TRBJ1-2,TRBV7-6
CASIPPMGGRGYYGYTF,TGTGCCAGCATCCCGCCCATGGGTGGACGGGGGTACTATGGCTACACCTTC,.,.,TRBJ1-2,TRBV28
CASSESKDNGGYGYTF,TGCGCCAGCAGTGAGTCGAAGGACAACGGGGGCTATGGCTACACCTTC,.,few,TRBJ1-2,TRBV10-2
CASSSPRGGEDTQYF,TGTGCCAGCAGCTCCCCCCGGGGCGGGGAAGATACGCAGTATTTT,.,.,TRBJ2-3,TRBV7-2
CASRDGRNTIYF,TGTGCCAGCAGGGACGGAAGAAACACCATATATTTT,.,.,TRBJ1-3,TRBV2
CASSPTSSYNEQFF,TGCGCCAGCAGTCCTACGAGCTCCTACAATGAGCAGTTCTTC,.,.,TRBJ2-1,TRBV5-1
CSVRTGSYEQYF,TGCAGCGTGCGGACAGGGAGCTACGAGCAGTACTTC,TRBD1,few,TRBJ2-7,TRBV29-1
CASSYGQGGYGYTF,TGTGCCAGCAGTTACGGGCAGGGAGGATATGGCTACACCTTC,.,.,TRBJ1-2,TRBV6-5
CASSPGIGYAVYEQYF,TGTGCCAGCAGCCCCGGGATCGGTTACGCAGTTTACGAGCAGTACTTC,.,.,TRBJ2-7,TRBV27
CASSLLPTPGEAFF,TGTGCCAGCAGCCTCCTACCCACCCCGGGGGAAGCTTTCTTT,.,few,TRBJ1-1,TRBV14
CATSRDLGASWEQYF,TGTGCCACCAGCAGAGATCTCGGAGCTTCGTGGGAGCAGTACTTC,.,once,TRBJ2-7,TRBV15
CASSLAVPQETQYF,TGCGCCAGCAGCTTGGCCGTACCTCAAGAGACCCAGTACTTC,.,.,TRBJ2-5,TRBV5-1
CAWSVAYEQYF,TGTGCCTGGAGTGTCGCCTACGAGCAGTACTTC,.,few,TRBJ2-7,TRBV30